This T cell receptor beta chain was recovered during a study of T cell repertoires in cytomegalovirus infection. Whole-study context: CMV infection plus the matching HLA type was flagged by public TCR beta signatures. General study findings and limits: Using cumulative public TCR beta family frequency, the authors identified those who carried CMV together with the relevant HLA. HLA-C-restricted CMV-specific TCR beta clonotypes prevailed in the ex vivo response.

In the case of this clonotype: Its antigen is as yet unknown.

TCRdb used MiXCR to reprocess the reads, holding one entry per CDR3 protein. The table has 600,000 to 700,000 distinct CDR3 sequences, around a third seen once. This sequence originates from a human donor in good health (CMV status not recorded). Some clones in this sample may be carry-over from other donors' samples. The source was cultured PBMCs, collected from culture after CMV antigen stimulation.

CDR3 DNA sequence: TGTGCCAGCAGCGACGACCCCCGGGCCATCAAAGGCGGCTACACCTTC. It translates to CASSDDPRAIKGGYTF. This rearrangement joins TRBV9 to TRBJ1-2; the D is unclear. V lost 3 bases and J 8 bases, leaving 23 bases between the germline ends. The CDR3 has 16 residues. Germline-derived CDR1 and CDR2 are SGDLS and YYNGEE.